The T cell receptor beta chain under discussion was sequenced for a study of shared clonotypes between healthy human individuals. For the study at large: Used for every donor were three CD4 naive, three CD4 memory, two CD8 naive and one CD8 memory plate.

As concerns this clone: Its cognate antigen is unknown.

CDR1 and CDR2 from the germline V gene are MDHEN and SYDVKM. V was clipped by 8 bases and J by 0 bases, with 17 bases between them. The CDR3 runs to 15 residues. Repertoires were generated with immunoSEQ multiplex PCR, while TCRdb's copy carries only in-frame clones and drops some. The data hold some 1 million clones, with about 80% observed a single time. General study findings and limits: Some naive CD4 clonotypes, 4.5% to 5.5%, turned up in common across several donors.

This TCR was sampled from a young man in good health. This chain joins TRBV28 and TRBJ2-7; D is possibly TRBD1 (5 bases). Sequenced material: memory CD4+ T cells sorted from blood. As for subset: CD45RA-negative fraction. The CDR3 here is CASGEQGRSSYEQYF. The CDR3 DNA reads TGTGCCAGCGGAGAGCAGGGTAGGAGCTCCTACGAGCAGTACTTC.